Sequencing of this TCR beta chain was carried out in a study of blood T cells in healthy people across ages. Overall study context: Template-switching capture recovered about one barcoded beta molecule per two T cells.

This clonotype occurred once. CDR1 is SGHDN, CDR2 FVKESK, per germline. The CDR3 is 15 amino acids. Trimming left V 0 bases short and J 12 bases short, with 18 bases between. Together with a sample-barcoded 5' primer, a J-beta primer mix was included in a second PCR lasting about 7 to 11 cycles. TCRdb reanalysed the 5' RACE reads using MiXCR and keeps one entry per CDR3 protein. The sample consists of about 640,000 distinct CDR3 sequences, roughly 30% of them appearing once. Source material: blood. The chain has TRBV14 and TRBJ2-1; D is uncertain. The clonotype originates from a woman of 80 years or more in good health. CDR3 region: CASSQDQRLGSAQFF. The CDR3 DNA sequence: TGTGCCAGCAGCCAAGATCAAAGGCTGGGCTCGGCGCAGTTCTTC.